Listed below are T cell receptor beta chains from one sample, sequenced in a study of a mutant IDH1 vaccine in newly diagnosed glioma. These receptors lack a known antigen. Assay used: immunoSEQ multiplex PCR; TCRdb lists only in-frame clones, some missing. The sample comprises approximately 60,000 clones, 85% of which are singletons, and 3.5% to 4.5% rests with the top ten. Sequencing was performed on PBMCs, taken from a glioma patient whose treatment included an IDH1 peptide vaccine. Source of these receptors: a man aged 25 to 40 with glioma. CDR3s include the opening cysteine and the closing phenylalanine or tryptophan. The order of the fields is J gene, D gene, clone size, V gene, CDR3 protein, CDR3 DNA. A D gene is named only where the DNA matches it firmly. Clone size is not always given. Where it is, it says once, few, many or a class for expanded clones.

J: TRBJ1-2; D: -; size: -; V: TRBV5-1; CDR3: CASAGESGLGSGGYTF; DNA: TGCGCCAGCGCCGGGGAGAGTGGCCTAGGTTCCGGGGGCTACACCTTC
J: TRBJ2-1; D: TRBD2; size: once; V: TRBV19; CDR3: CASSIRASGGAYNEQFF; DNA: TGTGCCAGTAGTATAAGAGCTAGCGGGGGGGCCTACAATGAGCAGTTCTTC
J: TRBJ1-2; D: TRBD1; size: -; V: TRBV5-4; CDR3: CASSVGQGYGYTF; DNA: TGTGCCAGCAGCGTCGGACAGGGGTATGGCTACACCTTC
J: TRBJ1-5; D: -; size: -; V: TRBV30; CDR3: CAWSVGSRGNQPQHF; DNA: TGTGCCTGGAGTGTAGGTTCGCGGGGCAATCAGCCCCAGCATTTT
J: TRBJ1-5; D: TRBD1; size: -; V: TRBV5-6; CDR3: CASTNTRQGLSNQPQHF; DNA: TGTGCCAGCACCAACACTCGACAGGGGTTAAGCAATCAGCCCCAGCATTTT
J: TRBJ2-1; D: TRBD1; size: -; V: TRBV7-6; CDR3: CASSLVGTGAVNEQFF; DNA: TGTGCCAGCAGCTTAGTGGGGACAGGGGCGGTCAATGAGCAGTTCTTC
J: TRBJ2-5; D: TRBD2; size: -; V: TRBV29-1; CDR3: CSTLAGEETQYF; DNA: TGCAGCACGCTAGCGGGGGAAGAGACCCAGTACTTC
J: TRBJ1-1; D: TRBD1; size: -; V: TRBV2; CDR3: CASTFPQGSTEAFF; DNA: TGTGCCAGCACCTTTCCACAGGGGAGTACTGAAGCTTTCTTT
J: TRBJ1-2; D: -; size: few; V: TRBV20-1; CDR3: CSASRAKGYTF; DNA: TGCAGTGCTAGCCGGGCCAAAGGCTACACCTTC
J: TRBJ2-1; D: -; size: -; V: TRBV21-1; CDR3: CASSKVESGRGVCGNEQFF; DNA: TGTGCCAGCAGCAAAGTTGAATCAGGGAGGGGGGTTTGCGGCAATGAGCAGTTCTTC
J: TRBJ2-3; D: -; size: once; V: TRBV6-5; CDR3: CASTARQKSTDTQYF; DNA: TGTGCCAGCACCGCCCGACAGAAAAGCACAGATACGCAGTATTTT
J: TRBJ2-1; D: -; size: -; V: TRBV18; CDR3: CAYRRSHPDEQFF; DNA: TGTGCCTATCGCCGTTCCCATCCCGATGAGCAGTTCTTC
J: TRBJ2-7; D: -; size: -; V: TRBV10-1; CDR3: CASIPRQDTYEQYF; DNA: TGCGCCAGCATCCCCCGGCAGGATACCTACGAGCAGTACTTC
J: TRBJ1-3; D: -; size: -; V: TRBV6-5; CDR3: CASSYAAGVTGNTIYF; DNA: TGTGCCAGCAGTTACGCTGCAGGGGTAACGGGAAACACCATATATTTT
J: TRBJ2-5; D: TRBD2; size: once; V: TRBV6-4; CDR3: CASSPRGLAGMETQYF; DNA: TGTGCCAGCAGCCCTCGTGGACTAGCGGGAATGGAGACCCAGTACTTC
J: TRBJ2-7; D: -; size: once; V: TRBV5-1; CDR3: CASSLVAGIIYEQYF; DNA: TGCGCCAGCAGCTTGGTGGCAGGGATTATCTACGAGCAGTACTTC
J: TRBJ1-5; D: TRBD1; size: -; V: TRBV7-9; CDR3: CASSPDRAGDTHF; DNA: TGTGCCAGCAGCCCGGACAGGGCTGGGGATACACATTTT
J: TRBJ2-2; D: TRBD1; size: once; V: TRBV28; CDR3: CASRGDRVGAGELFF; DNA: TGTGCCAGCAGAGGGGACAGGGTTGGTGCCGGGGAGCTGTTTTTT
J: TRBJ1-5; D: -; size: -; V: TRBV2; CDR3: CASEQESNQPQHF; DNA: TGTGCCAGCGAACAGGAAAGCAATCAGCCCCAGCATTTT
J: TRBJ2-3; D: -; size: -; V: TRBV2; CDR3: CASPTSAGSTDTQYF; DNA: TGTGCCAGCCCTACTTCGGCTGGAAGCACAGATACGCAGTATTTT
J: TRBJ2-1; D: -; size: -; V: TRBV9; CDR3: CASSVPPTVGGPGNEQFF; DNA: TGTGCCAGCAGCGTACCTCCGACGGTAGGGGGGCCAGGCAATGAGCAGTTCTTC
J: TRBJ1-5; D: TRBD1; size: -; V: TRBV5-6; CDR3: CASSLGDRGNQPQHF; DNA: TGTGCCAGCAGCTTGGGGGACAGGGGGAATCAGCCCCAGCATTTT
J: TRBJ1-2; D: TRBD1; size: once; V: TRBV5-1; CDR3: CASSLDRGNNGYTF; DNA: TGCGCCAGCAGCCTGGACAGGGGGAACAATGGCTACACCTTC
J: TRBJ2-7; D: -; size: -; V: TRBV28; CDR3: CASRDSNSYEQYF; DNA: TGTGCCAGCAGGGACAGCAACTCCTACGAGCAGTACTTC
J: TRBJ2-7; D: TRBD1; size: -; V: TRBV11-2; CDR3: CASTHTGQGGYEQYF; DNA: TGTGCCAGCACCCACACGGGACAGGGGGGCTACGAGCAGTACTTC
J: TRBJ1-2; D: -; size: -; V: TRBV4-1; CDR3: CASSQGRDTNYGYTF; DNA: TGCGCCAGCAGCCAAGGCCGGGACACAAACTATGGCTACACCTTC
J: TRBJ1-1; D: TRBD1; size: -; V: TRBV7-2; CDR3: CASSLEIAGGDTEAFF; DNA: TGTGCCAGCAGCTTAGAGATAGCAGGGGGGGACACTGAAGCTTTCTTT
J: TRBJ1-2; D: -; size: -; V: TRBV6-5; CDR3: CASRRQNYGYTF; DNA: TGTGCCAGCAGGCGCCAGAACTATGGCTACACCTTC
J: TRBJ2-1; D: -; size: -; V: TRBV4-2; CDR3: CASSQEVPYIDEQFF; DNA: TGTGCCAGCAGCCAAGAAGTCCCTTACATCGATGAGCAGTTCTTC
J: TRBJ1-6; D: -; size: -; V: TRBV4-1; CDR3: CASSQEGLSYNSPLHF; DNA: TGCGCCAGCAGCCAAGAGGGACTCTCCTATAATTCACCCCTCCACTTT
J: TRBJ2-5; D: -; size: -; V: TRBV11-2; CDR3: CASSPKETQYF; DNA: TGTGCCAGCAGCCCGAAGGAGACCCAGTACTTC
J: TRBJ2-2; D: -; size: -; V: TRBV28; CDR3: CASWAGGYTGELFF; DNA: TGTGCCAGCTGGGCAGGTGGTTACACCGGGGAGCTGTTTTTT
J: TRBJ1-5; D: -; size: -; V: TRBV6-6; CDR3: CASFGSGNQPQHF; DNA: TGTGCCAGCTTCGGATCGGGGAATCAGCCCCAGCATTTT
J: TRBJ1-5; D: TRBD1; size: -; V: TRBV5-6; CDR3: CASSSRPGTATTAQHF; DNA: TGTGCCAGCAGCTCGCGACCAGGGACAGCTACGACAGCCCAGCATTTT
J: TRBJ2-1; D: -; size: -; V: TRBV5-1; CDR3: CASNTGVGAERFF; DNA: TGCGCCAGCAACACTGGGGTGGGGGCAGAACGGTTCTTC
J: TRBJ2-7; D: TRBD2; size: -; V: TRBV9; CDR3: CASSVDGRGYAEQYF; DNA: TGTGCCAGCAGCGTAGACGGGAGGGGGTACGCCGAGCAGTACTTC
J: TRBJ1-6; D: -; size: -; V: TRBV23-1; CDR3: CASSQSEQGINSPLHF; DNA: TGCGCCAGCAGTCAATCTGAGCAGGGAATTAATTCACCCCTCCACTTT
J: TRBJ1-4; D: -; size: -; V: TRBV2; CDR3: CASSVRPNEKLFF; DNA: TGTGCCAGCAGTGTGCGACCCAATGAAAAACTGTTTTTT
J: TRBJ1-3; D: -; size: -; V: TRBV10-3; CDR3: CAISEGHSGNTIYF; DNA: TGTGCCATCAGTGAGGGGCACTCTGGAAACACCATATATTTT
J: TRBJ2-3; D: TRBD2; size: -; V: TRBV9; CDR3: CASSVRPQGRGGGNTQYF; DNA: TGTGCCAGCAGCGTAAGGCCTCAGGGGCGGGGGGGCGGAAATACGCAGTATTTT
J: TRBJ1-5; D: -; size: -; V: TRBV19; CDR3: CASTPRRGLEPQHF; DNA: TGTGCCAGTACCCCTAGGCGGGGCCTTGAGCCCCAGCATTTT
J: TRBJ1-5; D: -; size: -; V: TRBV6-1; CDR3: CASSDRREGSGNQPQHF; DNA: TGTGCCAGCAGTGATAGACGGGAGGGATCAGGCAATCAGCCCCAGCATTTT
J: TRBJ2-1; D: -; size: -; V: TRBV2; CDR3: CASSPWTEFRGEQFF; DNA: TGTGCCAGCAGTCCCTGGACGGAGTTTAGGGGTGAGCAGTTCTTC
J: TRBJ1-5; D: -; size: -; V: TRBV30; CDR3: CAWSEDSNQPQHF; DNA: TGTGCCTGGAGCGAGGACAGCAATCAGCCCCAGCATTTT
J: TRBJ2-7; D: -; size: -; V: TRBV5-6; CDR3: CASRPGYYEQYF; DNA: TGTGCCAGCAGGCCAGGATATTATGAGCAGTACTTC
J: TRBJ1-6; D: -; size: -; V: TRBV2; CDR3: CASSARRFGVSPLHF; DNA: TGTGCCAGCAGTGCCCGTCGGTTTGGTGTTTCACCCCTCCACTTT
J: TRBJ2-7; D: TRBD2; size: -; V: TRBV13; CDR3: CASSLGAGLAFEQYF; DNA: TGTGCCAGCAGCTTAGGTGCTGGACTAGCGTTCGAGCAGTACTTC
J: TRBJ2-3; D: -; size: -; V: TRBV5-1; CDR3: CASSSIGNTQYF; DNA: TGCGCCAGCAGCTCCATAGGGAATACGCAGTATTTT
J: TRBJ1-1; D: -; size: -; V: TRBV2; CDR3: CASNPSGQTPYTEAFF; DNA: TGTGCCAGCAACCCGTCAGGGCAAACACCCTACACTGAAGCTTTCTTT
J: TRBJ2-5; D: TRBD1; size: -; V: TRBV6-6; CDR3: CASSYGRGRETQYF; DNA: TGTGCCAGCAGTTACGGTAGGGGGCGAGAGACCCAGTACTTC
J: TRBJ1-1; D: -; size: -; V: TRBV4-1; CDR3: CASSQVFYLEAFF; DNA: TGCGCCAGCAGCCAAGTCTTTTACCTTGAAGCTTTCTTT
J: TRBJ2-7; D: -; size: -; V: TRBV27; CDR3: CASRDNSYEQYF; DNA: TGTGCCAGCAGGGACAACTCCTACGAGCAGTACTTC
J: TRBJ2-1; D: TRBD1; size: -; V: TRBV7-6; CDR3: CASSWGTGTYNEQFF; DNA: TGTGCCAGCAGCTGGGGGACAGGGACCTACAATGAGCAGTTCTTC
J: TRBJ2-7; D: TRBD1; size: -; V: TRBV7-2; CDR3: CASSPTGDLSYEQYF; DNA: TGTGCCAGCAGCCCCACAGGGGATCTCTCCTACGAGCAGTACTTC